A selection of T cell receptor beta chains follows, all from one sample in a study of T-cell memory formation after mild COVID-19. In TCRdb, the 5' RACE reads were re-called with MiXCR into one record per CDR3 protein. This table holds about 470,000 distinct CDR3 sequences, 18% found once. Specimen: PBMCs or a T cell subset sorted from them (not recorded which). The receptors shown here come from an adult woman who had mild COVID-19 (a few samples of this study predate the infection). Cell type and time point are not known. Each CDR3 is given with its conserved first and last residue. A D gene is named only where the DNA matches it firmly. The size entry is marked missing in some rows and otherwise reads once, few, many or a size class.

v_call,d_call,j_call,clone_size,cdr3_aa,cdr3_nt
TRBV7-6,.,TRBJ1-5,.,CASSLVQRVSNQPQHF,TGTGCCAGCAGCTTAGTACAGCGGGTAAGCAATCAGCCCCAGCATTTT
TRBV9,TRBD2,TRBJ2-5,.,CASSFGTIVGETQYF,TGTGCCAGCAGCTTCGGGACTATCGTGGGGGAGACCCAGTACTTC
TRBV18,TRBD1,TRBJ2-4,.,CASSPRELGQGRYF,TGTGCCAGCTCACCACGCGAACTGGGACAGGGAAGGTACTTC
TRBV20-1,.,TRBJ1-1,once,CSASGGEGAFF,TGCAGTGCTAGTGGGGGGGAAGGGGCTTTCTTT
TRBV20-1,TRBD2,TRBJ2-3,few,CSATGLAGTTDTQYF,TGCAGTGCCACGGGACTAGCGGGAACTACAGATACGCAGTATTTT
TRBV25-1,.,TRBJ1-1,.,CASSARQSNTEAFF,TGTGCCAGCAGTGCGAGACAGTCTAACACTGAAGCTTTCTTT
TRBV29-1,TRBD1,TRBJ2-7,.,CSVSPGTGTYEQYF,TGCAGCGTTAGCCCCGGGACAGGGACCTACGAGCAGTACTTC
TRBV7-3,.,TRBJ1-1,.,CASSLTLGQKNTEAFF,TGTGCCAGCAGCTTAACTTTAGGGCAGAAGAACACTGAAGCTTTCTTT
TRBV6-6,TRBD1,TRBJ1-1,.,CASSYPRDRGVWVTEAFF,TGTGCCAGCAGTTACCCCCGGGACAGGGGTGTTTGGGTCACTGAAGCTTTCTTT
TRBV5-4,.,TRBJ1-2,few,CASSTYNYGYTF,TGTGCCAGCAGCACCTATAACTATGGCTACACCTTC
TRBV18,.,TRBJ2-7,.,CASSRMGGEYEQYF,TGTGCCAGCTCACGGATGGGCGGCGAATACGAGCAGTACTTC
TRBV12-3/TRBV12-4,.,TRBJ1-2,once,CASRGVQGTRYGYTF,TGTGCCAGCAGGGGAGTCCAGGGAACTAGGTATGGCTACACCTTC
TRBV5-1,.,TRBJ1-4,.,CASSLGGSGVGKLFF,TGCGCCAGCAGCTTGGGGGGATCGGGCGTGGGGAAACTGTTTTTT
TRBV5-1,.,TRBJ2-5,.,CASRGVETQYF,TGCGCCAGCAGGGGGGTAGAGACCCAGTACTTC
TRBV7-3,TRBD2,TRBJ2-2,.,CASSSGLRNTGELFF,TGTGCCAGCAGCTCGGGACTACGGAACACCGGGGAGCTGTTTTTT
TRBV29-1,TRBD2,TRBJ2-3,.,CSVAAGPADTQYF,TGCAGCGTTGCAGCGGGACCGGCAGATACGCAGTATTTT
TRBV7-9,TRBD1,TRBJ1-5,.,CASSRQGGVYSNQPQHF,TGTGCCAGCAGCCGACAGGGGGGGGTTTATAGCAATCAGCCCCAGCATTTT
TRBV11-2,.,TRBJ2-7,.,CASSLSQGHEQYF,TGTGCCAGCAGCTTAAGTCAGGGCCACGAGCAGTACTTC
TRBV6-6,.,TRBJ2-4,.,CASSYLPDSSGAKNIQYF,TGTGCCAGCAGTTATCTCCCGGACTCCTCTGGGGCCAAAAACATTCAGTACTTC
TRBV5-6,.,TRBJ1-1,few,CASSLGRGGPNTEAFF,TGTGCCAGCAGCCTTGGTAGGGGGGGGCCGAACACTGAAGCTTTCTTT
TRBV19,TRBD1,TRBJ2-7,.,CASSTGTGGTYEQYF,TGTGCCAGTAGCACCGGGACAGGGGGCACCTACGAGCAGTACTTC
TRBV7-9,TRBD1,TRBJ1-1,.,CASSSPGQGYEAFF,TGTGCCAGCAGCTCCCCGGGACAGGGTTATGAAGCTTTCTTT
TRBV5-1,.,TRBJ2-4,many,CASSPTVLAKNIQYF,TGCGCCAGCAGCCCAACTGTACTAGCCAAAAACATTCAGTACTTC
TRBV24-1,.,TRBJ1-1,few,CATSEGGNTEAFF,TGTGCCACCAGTGAAGGGGGGAACACTGAAGCTTTCTTT
TRBV6-5,TRBD1,TRBJ2-2,.,CASSIGQGYTGELFF,TGTGCCAGCAGTATCGGACAGGGTTATACCGGGGAGCTGTTTTTT
TRBV7-8,.,TRBJ2-2,many,CASSFFWNREDGTGELFF,TGTGCCAGCAGCTTTTTTTGGAACAGGGAGGACGGCACCGGGGAGCTGTTTTTT
TRBV7-9,.,TRBJ1-1,.,CASSLIVGRPATEAFF,TGTGCCAGCAGCTTAATAGTCGGACGGCCGGCCACTGAAGCTTTCTTT
TRBV5-1,.,TRBJ2-2,many,CASSLGPTGELFF,TGCGCCAGCAGCTTGGGACCCACCGGGGAGCTGTTTTTT